Here is one T cell receptor beta chain with its context. Its antigen is unknown. This record belongs to a study of shared clonotypes between healthy human individuals. General study findings and limits: Rarefaction analysis demonstrated incomplete sorted-subset sequencing notwithstanding large depth.

Germline V gene lookup returns CDR1 SGHNT and CDR2 YYREEE (reference sequence). V dropped 4 bases and J dropped 2 bases, with 13 bases sitting between them. The CDR3 consists of 14 residues. Several immunoSEQ plates held equal portions of the genomic DNA taken from each subset. Profiling relied on immunoSEQ multiplex PCR, and the TCRdb table lists in-frame clones only, not all of them. The sample records 1.4 million to 1.5 million clones, roughly 96% being singletons. Material: naive CD4+ T cells sorted from blood. Regarding subset: CD45RA+ positively selected. The chain is built from TRBV5-4 and TRBJ2-7, with no clear D. The source is a man in his thirties or forties in good health. This CDR3 is CASSVDPGTYEQYF. The CDR3 DNA reads as TGTGCCAGCAGCGTGGACCCGGGCACCTACGAGCAGTACTTC.